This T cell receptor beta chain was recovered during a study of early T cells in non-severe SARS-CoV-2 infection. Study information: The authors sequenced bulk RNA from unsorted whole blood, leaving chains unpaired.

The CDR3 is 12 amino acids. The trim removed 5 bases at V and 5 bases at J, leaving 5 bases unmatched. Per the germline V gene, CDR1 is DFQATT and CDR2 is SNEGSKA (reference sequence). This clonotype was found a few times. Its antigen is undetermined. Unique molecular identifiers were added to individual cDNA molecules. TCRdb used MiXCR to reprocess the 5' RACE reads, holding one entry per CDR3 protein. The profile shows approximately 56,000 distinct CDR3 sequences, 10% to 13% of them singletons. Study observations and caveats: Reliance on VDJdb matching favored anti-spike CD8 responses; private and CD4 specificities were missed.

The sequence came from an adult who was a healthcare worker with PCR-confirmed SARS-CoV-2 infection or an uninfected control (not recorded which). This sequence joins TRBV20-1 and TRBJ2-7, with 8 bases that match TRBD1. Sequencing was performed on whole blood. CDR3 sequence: CSASRGRDEQYF. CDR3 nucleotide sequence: TGCAGTGCTTCCAGGGGGCGCGACGAGCAGTACTTC.